This T cell receptor (beta chain) originates from a study of cytomegalovirus exposure and HLA in healthy donors. This CDR3 comprises 13 residues. Trimming cost V 2 bases and J 0 bases, with 5 bases left between them. Germline CDR1 GTSNPN, CDR2 SVGIG (reference sequence). The PCR employed 60 Vbeta primers together with 13 Jbeta primers. Repertoires were generated with immunoSEQ multiplex PCR, while TCRdb's copy carries only in-frame clones and drops some. The table has about 160,000 clones, roughly four fifths seen once. Comments on this clone: The same CDR3 also results from other DNA sequences found in this sample.

This sequence was found in a man aged 50 to 59 in good health and CMV-seropositive. This chain connects TRBV30 to TRBJ1-5; D is unresolved. Sequencing input: PBMCs. The DNA of the CDR3 is TGTGCCTGGAGTCGGGATAGCAATCAGCCCCAGCATTTT. Protein product: CAWSRDSNQPQHF.